Presented here are 10 T cell receptor beta chains from one specimen sequenced in a study of shared clonotypes between healthy human individuals. The method was immunoSEQ multiplex PCR; TCRdb's version includes in-frame clones alone and lacks a portion of them. Seen here are 650,000 to 700,000 clones, about 90% observed once, and the top ten hold less than 40%. Specimen: memory CD8+ T cells from PBMCs. Subset of the sample: CD45RO+ cells pooled with CCR7-negative TemRA cells. Receptor source: a man aged 18 to 29 in good health. Some clones in this sample may be carry-over from other donors' samples.

The chain is built from TRBV30 and TRBJ2-7, with D unclear. V was cut by 0 bases and J by 4 bases, with 10 bases left in between. Per the germline V gene, CDR1 is GTSNPN and CDR2 is SVGIG (reference sequence). The CDR3 runs to 13 residues. CDR3 sequence: CAWSVGSLYEQYF. The CDR3 region has the DNA TGTGCCTGGAGTGTAGGCTCCCTATACGAGCAGTACTTC.

The chain combines TRBV4-1 with TRBJ2-7; TRBD2 agrees at 8 bases. CDR1 and CDR2 from the germline V gene are MGHRA and YSYEKL. The V gene end was trimmed by 4 bases and the J gene end by 2 bases; junction bases not matched to a gene: 10. This CDR3 is 16 amino acids long. In DNA, the CDR3 is TGCGCCAGCAGCCCCCACCGGCGGGGGGCCCCCTACGAGCAGTACTTC. It codes for CASSPHRRGAPYEQYF.

The chain carries TRBV28 and TRBJ1-2; 7 nucleotides align to TRBD1. V lost 6 bases, J lost 8 bases, and 18 bases stayed unmatched. Per the germline V gene, CDR1 is MDHEN and CDR2 is SYDVKM. CDR3 length: 16 residues. The CDR3 DNA reads as TGTGCCAGCAGCACAGCGGTCGTTAGCAGGGGGTACGGCTACACCTTC. It encodes CASSTAVVSRGYGYTF.

This clone appeared once. The chain carries TRBV7-8 and TRBJ1-5; weak D call: TRBD1 (6 bases). The V gene's germline CDR1 is SGHVS and CDR2 FQNEAQ. This CDR3 comprises 15 residues. V lost 1 base and J lost 5, with 12 bases in between. The CDR3 sequence is CASSLGGGGYQPQHF. The CDR3 bases are TGTGCCAGCAGCTTAGGGGGAGGGGGGTATCAGCCCCAGCATTTT. Looking up the rest from reference TRBV7-8 and TRBJ1-5 gives the full variable domain: GAGVSQSPRYKVAKRGQDVALRCDPISGHVSLFWYQQALGQGPEFLTYFQNEAQLDKSGLPSDRFFAERPEGSVSTLKIQRTQQEDSAVYLCASSLGGGGYQPQHFGDGTRLSIL.

The chain combines TRBV28 with TRBJ2-3; the match to TRBD2 covers 11 bases. The V and J ends lost 5 bases and 2 bases, in that order; junction bases with no gene match: 6. Germline V gene lookup returns CDR1 MDHEN and CDR2 SYDVKM. The length of the CDR3 is 16 residues. The CDR3 region has the DNA TGTGCCAGCAGTCCGGGGACTAGCGGCTACACAGATACGCAGTATTTT. It encodes CASSPGTSGYTDTQYF.

The chain employs TRBV4-3 and TRBJ2-5; TRBD1 agrees at 8 bases. The CDR3 totals 15 residues. Germline CDR1 LGHNA, CDR2 YSLEER. The V segment lost 1 base and the J segment 2 bases; nucleotides outside the gene matches: 3. Here the CDR3 DNA reads TGCGCCAGCAGCCAAGGGACAGGGAGTCAAGAGACCCAGTACTTC. Amino acids: CASSQGTGSQETQYF.

V gene TRBV9 combines with J gene TRBJ1-3; D gene ambiguous. From germline, CDR1 is SGDLS and CDR2 YYNGEE. The V gene lost 0 bases and the J gene lost 3 bases, with 7 bases spanning the gap. This CDR3 contains 14 residues. In DNA, the CDR3 is TGTGCCAGCAGCGTAGGAGGGCTTGGAAACACCATATATTTT. Translation gives CASSVGGLGNTIYF.

V usage is TRBV28 and J usage is TRBJ2-5; 9 bases line up with TRBD2. CDR1 is MDHEN and CDR2 is SYDVKM in the germline V gene. This CDR3 spans 16 amino acids. With 5 bases clipped from V and 6 bases from J, the junction kept 13 bases outside the gene matches. The CDR3 reads CASSPTRLAAVKTQYF. In nucleotides, the CDR3 is TGTGCCAGCAGTCCGACTCGACTAGCGGCCGTGAAGACCCAGTACTTC.

The table lists this clone with a count of one. The chain recombines TRBV15 with TRBJ2-7, with D perhaps matching TRBD1 (6 bases). This CDR3 spans 13 amino acids. Germline V gene data show CDR1 as LNHNV and CDR2 as YYDKDF (reference sequence). Between the trimmed V and J ends, which lost 3 bases and 6 bases, there was a span of 12 bases. In nucleotides, the CDR3 is TGTGCCACCAGCAGGAACACAGGGACCGAGCAGTACTTC. Its translation is CATSRNTGTEQYF.

As DNA, the CDR3 is TGCGCCAGCAGCTTGGGCAGGTTTTCCGAAAATGAGCAGTTCTTC. Translated: CASSLGRFSENEQFF. The chain combines TRBV5-1 with TRBJ2-1; D is ambiguous. V lost 0 bases to trimming and J lost 7 bases, with 14 bases between them. This CDR3 spans 15 amino acids. CDR1 and CDR2 (germline): SGHRS, YFSETQ.